This T cell receptor beta chain was retrieved from a study of blood T cell repertoires in COVID-19. Per the germline V gene, CDR1 is LGHNA and CDR2 is YNFKEQ. V shed 4 bases, J shed 9 bases, and the junction held 3 bases outside the gene matches. The CDR3 is 14 amino acids. Produced via immunoSEQ multiplex PCR; TCRdb's table is partial and in-frame only. The table lists more than 200,000 clones, over 70% of them singletons. The sequencing input was peripheral blood. This chain uses TRBV4-2 with TRBJ1-6, with 10 bases lining up with TRBD1. The receptor comes from a woman of 80 years or more with acute or convalescent COVID-19. CDR3 in amino acids: CASSRDRGSSPLHF. For the CDR3, the DNA is TGTGCCAGCAGCCGGGACAGGGGAAGTTCACCCCTCCACTTT.